Below, one T cell receptor beta chain is given with its context. Its antigen is not identified. Measured with immunoSEQ multiplex PCR; TCRdb has only the in-frame clones, and not every one. The table lists about 94,000 clones, around 85% of them singletons. This specimen comes from a study of T cell responses to AZD1222 COVID-19 vaccine. Study findings and constraints: With two AZD1222 doses given, Spike-specific TCR breadth and depth both rose. Baseline antibody screening turned up just a handful of seropositive AZD1222 recipients.

CDR1 and CDR2 from the germline V gene are SGHDN and FVKESK. The CDR3 extends over 15 amino acids. With 10 bases clipped from V and 7 bases from J, the junction kept 12 bases outside the gene matches. The J gene is TRBJ2-2, the V gene TRBV14, with TRBD2 identical over 10 bases. The sequencing here drew on peripheral blood, taken 28 days after the second AZD1222 dose. The receptor was derived from an adult who received the AZD1222 COVID-19 vaccine. The CDR3 bases are TGTGCCACCCAGCCAGTAGCGGGGGGCGTCGGGGAGCTGTTTTTT. Protein product: CATQPVAGGVGELFF.